Listed below are T cell receptor beta chains from one sample, sequenced in a study of shared clonotypes between healthy human individuals. Assay used: immunoSEQ multiplex PCR; TCRdb lists only in-frame clones, some missing. The repertoire has approximately 470,000 clones, more than 65% of them found once; the top ten carry roughly 13%. Sequenced input: PBMCs. The receptors originated from a woman in her 40s in good health. Some clones in this sample may be carry-over from other donors' samples. CDR3s include the opening cysteine and the closing phenylalanine or tryptophan. A D gene is named only where the DNA matches it firmly. Not all rows give a size; the values are once, few, many and, for expanded clones, a class.

V gene	J gene	D gene	clone size	CDR3 DNA	CDR3 protein
TRBV6-5	TRBJ2-2	TRBD1	.	TGTGCCAGCAGTTATTCAGGACAGGGCGCCGGGGAGCTGTTTTTT	CASSYSGQGAGELFF
TRBV5-4	TRBJ2-2	.	.	TGTGCCAGCAGCAGAGCCTTAGCCGGGGAGCTGTTTTTT	CASSRALAGELFF
TRBV7-9	TRBJ1-2	.	.	TGTGCCAGCAGCCTTCAGGGACTGGCCTATGGCTACACCTTC	CASSLQGLAYGYTF
TRBV19	TRBJ2-7	TRBD1	.	TGTGCCAGTAGTTACGGACAGGAGCACTCCTACGAGCAGTACTTC	CASSYGQEHSYEQYF
TRBV7-6	TRBJ2-7	TRBD1	.	TGTGCCAGCAGCTTAGTTCCCGGACAGGGGGCGATCTACGAGCAGTACTTC	CASSLVPGQGAIYEQYF
TRBV21-1	TRBJ1-5	.	.	TGTGCCAGCAGCGCCTTACAGGGGGTTGTAAATCAGCCCCAGCATTTT	CASSALQGVVNQPQHF
TRBV6-5	TRBJ2-1	.	few	TGTGCCAGCAATCGGGACGGTGGCCCCAATGAGCAGTTCTTC	CASNRDGGPNEQFF
TRBV6-6	TRBJ2-1	TRBD2	.	TGTGCCAGCAGTTACCTACTAGCGGGAGAGGACAATGAGCAGTTCTTC	CASSYLLAGEDNEQFF
TRBV18	TRBJ2-3	.	.	TGTGCCAGCTCACCGGGGCGGTGGGGCACAGATACGCAGTATTTT	CASSPGRWGTDTQYF
TRBV28	TRBJ2-3	.	.	TGTGCCAGCAGTTTAGATTTCATGGGCGATACGCAGTATTTT	CASSLDFMGDTQYF
TRBV30	TRBJ1-4	TRBD1	.	TGTGCCGGAAAGGGACAGGGTAGCGAAAAACTGTTTTTT	CAGKGQGSEKLFF
TRBV19	TRBJ2-7	.	.	TGTGCCAGTAGTACGCGGACAGCAGGCTCCTACGAGCAGTACTTC	CASSTRTAGSYEQYF
TRBV29-1	TRBJ2-3	.	.	TGCAGCGTTGGGGTCGGTGGGAGCTTGGGCACAGATACGCAGTATTTT	CSVGVGGSLGTDTQYF
TRBV19	TRBJ1-2	TRBD1	.	TGTGCCAGTAGTATCCGACAGGGTATCTACACCTTC	CASSIRQGIYTF
TRBV19	TRBJ1-5	.	.	TGTGCCAGTGGCGCAGGGAGTCGCCAGCATTTT	CASGAGSRQHF
TRBV6-5	TRBJ1-2	TRBD1	.	TGTGCCAGCAGTCTACAGGGGTTCCGAGGCGGCTACACCTTC	CASSLQGFRGGYTF
TRBV6-6	TRBJ2-3	.	.	TGTGCCAGCAGTTCAGGGAGCAGCACAGATACGCAGTATTTT	CASSSGSSTDTQYF
TRBV4-3	TRBJ1-1	TRBD1	few	TGCGCCAGCAGCCAAGGGACAGGGGGCGTCGGTGAAGCTTTCTTT	CASSQGTGGVGEAFF
TRBV5-1	TRBJ2-2	.	.	TGCGCCAGCAGCTTGGGAACTAGTTCCACCGGGGAGCTGTTTTTT	CASSLGTSSTGELFF
TRBV7-2	TRBJ2-1	.	.	TGTGCCAGCCTCGAGGACCCCCTAATTGATGAGCAGTTCTTC	CASLEDPLIDEQFF
TRBV2	TRBJ2-5	.	once	TGTGCCAGCAGTGAAGCCCCGGGACAAGAAGAGACCCAGTACTTC	CASSEAPGQEETQYF
TRBV5-1	TRBJ1-2	.	few	TGCGCCAGCAGCTTGGCCGGAGGCTACACCTTC	CASSLAGGYTF
TRBV4-1	TRBJ2-3	.	.	TGCGCCAGCAGCCCCGGATGGGCAGATACGCAGTATTTT	CASSPGWADTQYF
TRBV4-1	TRBJ1-1	TRBD1	.	TGCGCCAGCAGCCAGTTCCGGGACAGGGGGCTCCGGGCGAACACTGAAGCTTTCTTT	CASSQFRDRGLRANTEAFF
TRBV28	TRBJ1-2	.	.	TGTGCCAGCAGTCTTCGAATGAGTGCCGTCTATGGCTACACCTTC	CASSLRMSAVYGYTF
TRBV7-2	TRBJ2-7	.	.	TGTGCCAGCAGCTCGTACTTCGGCGAGCAGTACTTC	CASSSYFGEQYF
TRBV7-9	TRBJ2-3	.	few	TGTGCCAGCAGCTTAGAGGGCTTAGCGACAGATACGCAGTATTTT	CASSLEGLATDTQYF
TRBV7-8	TRBJ2-7	.	.	TGTGCCAGCAGCTTAACTCGGGGGCGACAGACCTACGAGCAGTACTTC	CASSLTRGRQTYEQYF
TRBV19	TRBJ1-5	.	.	TGTGCCAGTAGTATAAAGGGAGGGCGTCGGCCCCAGCATTTT	CASSIKGGRRPQHF
TRBV7-3	TRBJ2-1	.	few	TGTGCCAGCAGCATAGATTACAATGAGCAGTTCTTC	CASSIDYNEQFF
TRBV29-1	TRBJ2-3	.	few	TGCAGCGCCCGGGGATACACAGATACGCAGTATTTT	CSARGYTDTQYF
TRBV2	TRBJ2-7	.	.	TGTGCCAGCAGTGACCCACTAGCATGGCCCTCCTACGAGCAGTACTTC	CASSDPLAWPSYEQYF
TRBV7-9	TRBJ2-2	.	.	TGTGCCAGCAGCTTAACTGGCGAAGGGAAGAACACCGGGGAGCTGTTTTTT	CASSLTGEGKNTGELFF
TRBV18	TRBJ2-7	TRBD1	few	TGTGCCAGCTCACCGACAGGGTACGAGCAGTACTTC	CASSPTGYEQYF
TRBV30	TRBJ2-2	.	.	TGTGCCTGGAGTAGGGTCGTTACCGGGGAGCTGTTTTTT	CAWSRVVTGELFF
TRBV7-9	TRBJ2-6	TRBD2	.	TGTGCCAGCAGCTTAGGGGAGGGGCGCTCTGGGGCCAACGTCCTGACTTTC	CASSLGEGRSGANVLTF
TRBV5-1	TRBJ1-1	TRBD1	.	TGCGCCAGCAGCTTGAGGGGACAGGGGGCGATTAAAACTGAAGCTTTCTTT	CASSLRGQGAIKTEAFF
TRBV5-6	TRBJ1-2	.	.	TGTGCCAGCAGCTTGCCCACAACTAACTATGGCTACACCTTC	CASSLPTTNYGYTF
TRBV2	TRBJ2-7	.	.	TGTGCCAGCAGCCCAACAGGAGCCCCCTACGAGCAGTACTTC	CASSPTGAPYEQYF
TRBV5-3	TRBJ1-2	.	.	TGTGCCAGAAGCTTGGCTCGAACTAACTATGGCTACACCTTC	CARSLARTNYGYTF
TRBV7-9	TRBJ2-3	.	.	TGTGCCAGCAGCTTAGCAGAGGGGGATACGCAGTATTTT	CASSLAEGDTQYF
TRBV28	TRBJ2-2	TRBD2	.	TGTGCCAGCACCCCGGCGGGAGGCCGGGCCGGGGAGCTGTTTTTT	CASTPAGGRAGELFF
TRBV28	TRBJ1-1	.	.	TGTGCCAGCAGTTTCGGGGCGCGGGGAGCTTTCTTT	CASSFGARGAFF
TRBV7-8	TRBJ1-2	.	.	TGTGCCAGCAGCCCCCGAGTGGGGAGCGGCTACACCTTC	CASSPRVGSGYTF
TRBV7-2	TRBJ1-1	.	many	TGTGCCAGCAGCTTTCGTGGGGGGAACACTGAAGCTTTCTTT	CASSFRGGNTEAFF
TRBV27	TRBJ2-7	.	few	TGTGCCAGCAGTTTTTCAGTGGGCTCCTACGAGCAGTACTTC	CASSFSVGSYEQYF
TRBV29-1	TRBJ1-1	.	.	TGCAGCGTTGATTTACTCATGAACACTGAAGCTTTCTTT	CSVDLLMNTEAFF
TRBV2	TRBJ2-1	.	once	TGTGCCAGCAGTGAAACTGGCAGACTCTACAATGAGCAGTTCTTC	CASSETGRLYNEQFF